Listed below are T cell receptor beta chains from one sample, sequenced in a study of CD8 T cells in ankylosing spondylitis. TCRdb called the 5' RACE reads again in MiXCR, with one record for every CDR3 protein. The sample carries more than 500,000 distinct CDR3 sequences, under 5.5% recorded once. The sequenced sample consisted of blood, either unsorted or a sorted T cell fraction (not recorded which). These receptors all come from a male donor with ankylosing spondylitis. Each CDR3 is given with its conserved first and last residue. The order of the fields is clone size, D gene, J gene, V gene, CDR3 DNA, CDR3 protein. The D gene is left open where the match is weak. Not all rows give a size; the values are once, few, many and, for expanded clones, a class.

many | . | TRBJ2-1 | TRBV10-3 | TGTGCCATCAGTGAGTCGATGGGAGGACGTTCCTACAATGAGCAGTTCTTC | CAISESMGGRSYNEQFF
many | . | TRBJ2-3 | TRBV24-1 | TGTGCCACCAGTGATGCAAGTCGGATCACAGATACGCAGTATTTT | CATSDASRITDTQYF
many | TRBD2 | TRBJ2-7 | TRBV5-1 | TGCGCCAGCAGCTTGGGGACTAGCGGGGGGCACGAGCAGTACTTC | CASSLGTSGGHEQYF
. | . | TRBJ1-2 | TRBV10-3 | TGTGCCATCCGCGGGAGCCTAGATGGCTACACCTTC | CAIRGSLDGYTF
many | . | TRBJ1-4 | TRBV4-2 | TGTGCCAGCAGCCAAGATCTCATAGGGGTTAATGAAAAACTGTTTTTT | CASSQDLIGVNEKLFF
many | . | TRBJ2-3 | TRBV9 | TGTGCCAGCAGCGTAGGGCCGACGAGCGCAGATACGCAGTATTTT | CASSVGPTSADTQYF
many | . | TRBJ2-1 | TRBV15 | TGTGCCACCAGCAGAGATCGTGGCGATGAGCAGTTCTTC | CATSRDRGDEQFF
many | . | TRBJ2-1 | TRBV5-1 | TGCGCCAGCAGCATTTCCCCGGGTCGGGCATACAATGAGCAGTTCTTC | CASSISPGRAYNEQFF
many | . | TRBJ2-5 | TRBV12-3/TRBV12-4 | TGTGCCAGCAGCCCCCGGGCCGTTTCGAGTGGCCAGTACTTC | CASSPRAVSSGQYF
. | TRBD2 | TRBJ2-7 | TRBV4-1 | TGCGCCAGCAGCCAAGTGCTAGCGGGAGCCGAGCAGTACTTC | CASSQVLAGAEQYF
many | . | TRBJ1-2 | TRBV29-1 | TGCAGCGTTGAAGGGGGGGGCTATGGCTACACCTTC | CSVEGGGYGYTF
many | . | TRBJ2-7 | TRBV6-5 | TGTGCCAGCAGTTTGACACAGGTTGCCTACGAGCAGTACTTC | CASSLTQVAYEQYF
many | . | TRBJ2-7 | TRBV4-1 | TGCGCCAGCAGCCAAGAGAACAGCTACGAGCAGTACTTC | CASSQENSYEQYF
many | . | TRBJ2-1 | TRBV13 | TGTGCCAGCAGCTCGAGGGCCGCTAGCGTAGGACAGAGGGGTGAGCAGTTCTTC | CASSSRAASVGQRGEQFF
few | . | TRBJ2-7 | TRBV10-3 | TGTGCCATCAACGAGGGAGGAGGATCCTACGAGCAGTACTTC | CAINEGGGSYEQYF
many | TRBD1 | TRBJ1-2 | TRBV4-3 | TGCGCCAGCAGCCCCGACAGGGGAAGAGATGGCTACACCTTC | CASSPDRGRDGYTF
many | . | TRBJ1-1 | TRBV12-3/TRBV12-4 | TGTGCCAGCACCAAACGGGCAGGGACTGAAGCTTTCTTT | CASTKRAGTEAFF
many | . | TRBJ2-2 | TRBV27 | TGTGCCAGCCTACGGGCGGGGAGCACCGGGGAGCTGTTTTTT | CASLRAGSTGELFF
many | . | TRBJ1-1 | TRBV7-6 | TGTGCCAGCAGCTTAATGGTTTTTCGGGCTTTCTTT | CASSLMVFRAFF
many | . | TRBJ2-7 | TRBV7-2 | TGTGCCAGCAGCCCGAACCGAGCAGGCTACGAGCAGTACTTC | CASSPNRAGYEQYF
many | TRBD1 | TRBJ2-7 | TRBV7-2 | TGTGCCAGCAGCCCGGACAGGTACTCCTACGAGCAGTACTTC | CASSPDRYSYEQYF
. | TRBD2 | TRBJ2-4 | TRBV7-2 | TGTGCCAGCAGCCCAACCGGGGGGAGGCTAGCCAAAAACATTCAGTACTTC | CASSPTGGRLAKNIQYF
many | . | TRBJ1-2 | TRBV6-1 | TGTGCCAGCAACGAATGGGCATTACCGTATGGCTACACCTTC | CASNEWALPYGYTF
. | . | TRBJ2-3 | TRBV5-6 | TGTGCCAGCGGCCTCGGGGCCATCCGCACAGATACGCAGTATTTT | CASGLGAIRTDTQYF
few | . | TRBJ1-4 | TRBV5-1 | TGCGCCAGCAGCTCCGGTGAGAATGAAAAACTGTTTTTT | CASSSGENEKLFF
many | . | TRBJ1-5 | TRBV20-1 | TGCAGTGCTAGAGCTGGGCCCTCTAGTCAGCCCCAGCATTTT | CSARAGPSSQPQHF
few | TRBD2 | TRBJ2-7 | TRBV29-1 | TGCAGCGTCATGGGGGGGGAACTAGCGAGCCCCTACGAGCAGTACTTC | CSVMGGELASPYEQYF
many | . | TRBJ1-2 | TRBV5-1 | TGCGCCAGCAGCTTGGAATACTTGGTAGGCTACACCTTC | CASSLEYLVGYTF
few | . | TRBJ1-2 | TRBV21-1 | TGTGCCAGCAAGAGCCCCGGGAAGGGCTACACCTTC | CASKSPGKGYTF
many | . | TRBJ1-1 | TRBV27 | TGTGCCAGCAGTTTATGGTACACGACGAACACTGAAGCTTTCTTT | CASSLWYTTNTEAFF
. | TRBD1 | TRBJ1-1 | TRBV5-1 | TGCACCAGCAGCTCGACAGGGGGGACTGAAGCTTTCTTT | CTSSSTGGTEAFF
few | . | TRBJ1-3 | TRBV27 | TGTGCCAGCAGCTCTGGGGGGGGGACAAGATCTGGAAACACCATATATTTT | CASSSGGGTRSGNTIYF
many | . | TRBJ2-7 | TRBV9 | TGTGCCAGCAGCGTAGCCCTCAGCTCCTACGAGCAGTACTTC | CASSVALSSYEQYF
many | . | TRBJ2-3 | TRBV5-6 | TGTGCCAGCAGCCCCGGGACACACAACACAGATACGCAGTATTTT | CASSPGTHNTDTQYF
many | TRBD1 | TRBJ1-2 | TRBV4-3 | TGCGCCAGCAGCCGCGACAGGGGGGACTATGGCTACACCTTC | CASSRDRGDYGYTF
. | TRBD2 | TRBJ2-3 | TRBV5-1 | TGCGCCAGCAGCTTGGCCCCGGGAGGGCCCCGCACAGATACGCAGTATTTT | CASSLAPGGPRTDTQYF
many | . | TRBJ1-1 | TRBV7-2 | TGCGCCAGCAGCCTGGCAGGAGGCATGAACACTGAAGCTTTCTTT | CASSLAGGMNTEAFF
many | . | TRBJ2-3 | TRBV7-2 | TGTGCCAGCAGCTTACTCCCTCAATATCCAGATACGCAGTATTTT | CASSLLPQYPDTQYF
many | . | TRBJ2-3 | TRBV6-5 | TGTGCCAGCAGTTACCGAGGAGGGACTCTCCTCCGCACAGATACGCAGTATTTT | CASSYRGGTLLRTDTQYF
many | TRBD2 | TRBJ2-3 | TRBV4-2 | TGTGCCAGCAGCCAAGATTTAGGGGGACTAGCGGGACAAGGGGATTTT | CASSQDLGGLAGQGDF
many | TRBD2 | TRBJ2-1 | TRBV20-1 | TGCAGTGCTACCCGGACTAGCGGGACCTGGAATGAGCAGTTCTTC | CSATRTSGTWNEQFF
many | . | TRBJ1-2 | TRBV28 | TGTGCCAGCACCAAACTCAGACAGACCCACCGTGGCTACACCTTC | CASTKLRQTHRGYTF
few | . | TRBJ1-2 | TRBV7-2 | TGTGCCAGCAGCTTACGGGCCGGGTCTGGCTATGGCTACACCTTC | CASSLRAGSGYGYTF
many | TRBD1 | TRBJ2-7 | TRBV28 | TGTGCCAGCAGACCAAATGGACAGGGCCTATCCTACGAGCAGTACTTC | CASRPNGQGLSYEQYF
many | . | TRBJ2-2 | TRBV5-1 | TGCGCCAGCAGCGCCGGGACATTAGTCACCGGGGAGCTGTTTTTT | CASSAGTLVTGELFF
. | . | TRBJ2-3 | TRBV7-9 | TGTGCCAGCAGCTTGGCTACAGGGATGGGAACAGATACGCAGTATTTT | CASSLATGMGTDTQYF
many | TRBD1 | TRBJ2-1 | TRBV5-1 | TGCGCCAGCAGCCTCATGTCCCGGGACAGGGACAATGAGCAGTTCTTC | CASSLMSRDRDNEQFF
many | . | TRBJ2-1 | TRBV5-1 | TGCGCCAGCAGCTCGGACGGCTCCCCGGGGTACTACAATGAGCAGTTCTTC | CASSSDGSPGYYNEQFF
many | TRBD2 | TRBJ2-5 | TRBV3-1 | TGTGCCAGCAGCCAAGGGGGGGGACTCCTAGGAGAGACCCAGTACTTC | CASSQGGGLLGETQYF
few | . | TRBJ2-5 | TRBV7-3 | TGTGCCAGCAGCCGTTTCGGGGGTGAGGAGACCCAGTACTTC | CASSRFGGEETQYF
many | TRBD2 | TRBJ2-3 | TRBV6-1 | TGTGCCAGCAGCCGCGCGGGGGGTGGTGCAGATACGCAGTATTTT | CASSRAGGGADTQYF
many | TRBD1 | TRBJ1-1 | TRBV5-4 | TGTGCCAGCAGCGAATACCCGGGACAGGGGAATGGGTACACTGAAGCTTTCTTT | CASSEYPGQGNGYTEAFF
many | . | TRBJ1-6 | TRBV7-2 | TGTGCCAGCAGCTTGGTGAGGGAAGGCCTCCACTTT | CASSLVREGLHF
many | . | TRBJ1-1 | TRBV12-3/TRBV12-4 | TGTGCCAGCAGTCTACTAATGAACACTGAAGCTTTCTTT | CASSLLMNTEAFF
many | TRBD1 | TRBJ2-7 | TRBV12-3/TRBV12-4 | TGTGCCAGCAGTTTAGGGGGACAGGGGAACTACGAGCAGTACTTC | CASSLGGQGNYEQYF
few | TRBD2 | TRBJ2-3 | TRBV6-1 | TGTGCCAGCAGCTCCCCCCGGACTAGCGGGTCGAGGGATACGCAGTATTTT | CASSSPRTSGSRDTQYF
many | . | TRBJ2-3 | TRBV10-2 | TGCGCCAGCAGTGAGCCCCGACTAGGTACAGATACGCAGTATTTT | CASSEPRLGTDTQYF
many | . | TRBJ2-1 | TRBV20-1 | TGCAGTGCTAGAGCCGGGACTTCCTCCTACAATGAGCAGTTCTTC | CSARAGTSSYNEQFF